Shown below are 22 T cell receptor beta chains from a single sample sequenced in a study of CD8 T cells in ankylosing spondylitis. General study findings and limits: Blood from ankylosing spondylitis patients appeared to carry a characteristic eight-variant TCR beta motif.

TCRdb fed the 5' RACE reads into MiXCR, producing one record per CDR3 protein. Among about 340,000 distinct CDR3 sequences listed, 8% were seen once. Their antigens remain unidentified. The sequenced sample consisted of blood, either unsorted or a sorted T cell fraction (not recorded which). These receptors all come from a male donor with ankylosing spondylitis.

This clonotype was seen repeatedly, ten times or more. J is TRBJ1-2 and V is TRBV4-2; tentative D call: TRBD1 (5 bases). CDR3 length equals 18 residues. The V end was cut by 0 bases, the J end by 4 bases, with 21 bases between. Per germline, CDR1 LGHNA and CDR2 YNFKEQ. CDR3 in DNA: TGTGCCAGCAGCCAAGATCCGTCCGAGGGACGGAGCGGCTATGGCTACACCTTC. Translation gives CASSQDPSEGRSGYGYTF.

This clonotype was seen more than once but under ten times. This chain connects TRBV20-1 to TRBJ2-1, with 9 nucleotides matching TRBD2. The germline CDR1 and CDR2 sequences are DFQATT and SNEGSKA (reference sequence). J was trimmed by 8 bases and V by 4 bases; bases with no gene match: 3. This CDR3 is 12 amino acids long. The CDR3 region has the DNA TGCAGTGCTATAGCGGGAGTACATGAGCAGTTCTTC. Protein product: CSAIAGVHEQFF.

V is TRBV5-1 and J is TRBJ2-7; D call uncertain. V was cut by 0 bases and J by 3 bases, with 13 bases left in between. There are 15 residues in the CDR3. From germline, CDR1 is SGHRS and CDR2 YFSETQ. The DNA of the CDR3 is TGCGCCAGCAGCTTGGGCGGAGAACTCTACTACGAGCAGTACTTC. It specifies CASSLGGELYYEQYF.

The CDR3 loop reads CASSPTSPGDGLYEQYF. The CDR3 nucleotides are TGTGCCAGCAGCCCGACGTCGCCGGGAGATGGCCTCTACGAGCAGTACTTC. The chain recombines TRBV7-9 with TRBJ2-7; a possible D gene is TRBD2 (6 bases). This CDR3 region has 17 residues. Germline V gene lookup returns CDR1 SEHNR and CDR2 FQNEAQ (reference sequence). Trimming removed 5 bases from V and 3 bases from J, with 23 bases in between.

Here the CDR3 DNA reads TGTGCCAGCAGTTTAGGAGGGATGTGGGGACGGTCCCTTAATCAGCCCCAGCATTTT. It is translated as CASSLGGMWGRSLNQPQHF. The chain is built from TRBV12-3 or TRBV12-4 and TRBJ1-5; D possibly corresponds to TRBD1 (5 bases). V was pared by 1 base and J by 4 bases, with 23 bases between. This CDR3 is 19 amino acids long.

The V and J genes are TRBV7-9 and TRBJ2-3; 10 nucleotides line up with TRBD1. CDR1 is SEHNR, CDR2 FQNEAQ, per germline (reference sequence). With V trimmed by 5 bases and J by 5 bases, 13 bases remained unmatched. The CDR3 spans 17 residues. CDR3 residues: CASSAGTGAFSGDTQYF. In DNA form, the CDR3 reads TGTGCCAGCAGCGCCGGGACAGGGGCCTTTTCAGGAGATACGCAGTATTTT.

The chain has TRBV5-1 and TRBJ2-7; TRBD2 aligns across 9 bases. This CDR3 contains 18 residues. Germline trimming cut 1 base from V and 0 bases from J; bases unmatched to any gene: 11. Per the germline V gene, CDR1 is SGHRS and CDR2 is YFSETQ. The CDR3, as DNA: TGCGCCAGCAGCTTGAATTCGGCGGGAGGGCCCTTCTCCTACGAGCAGTACTTC. Residues: CASSLNSAGGPFSYEQYF.

The table lists this clonotype with a few counts. The chain links TRBV5-8 to TRBJ1-6, with TRBD1 matching 7 bases. This CDR3 spans 14 amino acids. Germline CDR1 is SGHTS and CDR2 is YDEGEE. Trimming took 4 bases from V and 10 from J; bases not matched to a gene: 8. The CDR3 loop reads CASSVTGAGSPLHF. For the CDR3, the DNA is TGTGCCAGCAGCGTTACAGGGGCCGGGTCACCCCTCCACTTT. Supplemented by reference TRBV5-8 and TRBJ1-6, the full variable domain reads EAGVTQSPTHLIKTRGQQATLRCSPISGHTSVYWYQQALGLGLQFLLWYDEGEERNRGNFPPRFSGRQFPNYSSELNVNALELEDSALYLCASSVTGAGSPLHFGNGTRLTVT.

There are many counts of this clonotype. The chain employs TRBV6-5 and TRBJ1-5; D is ambiguous. This CDR3 is built from 13 residues. Germline CDR1 and CDR2: MNHEY and SVGAGI. V lost 2 bases and J 6 bases, leaving 8 bases between the germline ends. CDR3 region: CASSYARGQPQHF. CDR3 DNA: TGTGCCAGCAGTTACGCCAGAGGTCAGCCCCAGCATTTT.

This clonotype was picked up many times. This chain connects TRBV20-1 to TRBJ1-3; 7 nucleotides align to TRBD1. This CDR3 comprises 13 residues. Germline V lookup: CDR1 DFQATT, CDR2 SNEGSKA (reference sequence). V gave up 6 bases and J gave up 3 bases; unmatched junction bases: 5. CDR3: CSALRTGGNTIYF. CDR3 DNA: TGCAGTGCGTTAAGGACAGGTGGAAACACCATATATTTT.

This clonotype has more than one count but fewer than ten. The chain combines TRBV2 with TRBJ1-1; D is unclear. Germline loops: CDR1 SNHLY, CDR2 FYNNEI. CDR3 size: 11 residues. Trimming shortened V by 7 bases and J by 4 bases, and 7 bases separated the two germline ends. The CDR3 DNA reads as TGTGCCAGCAAGGCCTTCACTGAAGCTTTCTTT. The encoded protein is CASKAFTEAFF.

V gene TRBV6-1 combines with J gene TRBJ2-7; 9 bases map to TRBD1. CDR1 is MNHNS and CDR2 is SASEGT in the germline V gene. This CDR3 comprises 14 residues. V lost 5 bases to trimming and J lost 6 bases; unmatched junction nucleotides: 8. CDR3 in amino acids: CASSLRDRASEQYF. DNA for the CDR3: TGTGCCAGCAGTCTCAGGGACAGGGCAAGCGAGCAGTACTTC.

The chain combines TRBV4-1 with TRBJ2-5, with 11 bases matching TRBD1. This CDR3 region has 19 residues. V dropped 0 bases and J dropped 5; count of bases not matched to a gene: 14. The germline V gene has CDR1 MGHRA and CDR2 YSYEKL. CDR3 amino acids: CASSQDLGQGARYGETQYF. CDR3 DNA sequence: TGCGCCAGCAGCCAAGATCTCGGACAGGGGGCGAGGTATGGGGAGACCCAGTACTTC.

The chain couples TRBV14 to TRBJ2-7, with D tentatively TRBD1 or TRBD2 (5 bases each). CDR1 and CDR2 from the germline V gene are SGHDN and FVKESK. The V and J ends lost 5 bases and 6 bases respectively, with 14 bases between them. The CDR3 consists of 13 residues. CDR3 DNA sequence: TGTGCCAGCAGCTTTCGAGGGGTAACCGAGCAGTACTTC. Translating gives CASSFRGVTEQYF.

The rearrangement uses TRBV28 and TRBJ1-2; 9 bases match TRBD1. Germline values: CDR1 MDHEN, CDR2 SYDVKM. This CDR3 contains 14 residues. V was pared by 6 bases and J by 3 bases, with 5 bases of the junction left unmatched. CDR3 DNA: TGTGCCAGCAGGTGGACAGGGGAAGACTATGGCTACACCTTC. Encoded protein: CASRWTGEDYGYTF.

V and J are TRBV20-1 and TRBJ2-7; D is perhaps TRBD1 or TRBD2 (5 bases each). The V gene lost 0 bases and the J gene lost 2 bases, with 14 bases spanning the gap. Germline CDR1 and CDR2: DFQATT and SNEGSKA (reference sequence). The CDR3 length is 15 residues. CDR3: CSARDLGEYPYEQYF. CDR3 DNA sequence: TGCAGTGCTAGAGATCTGGGGGAGTATCCCTACGAGCAGTACTTC.

A few counts support this clonotype. This chain uses TRBV27 with TRBJ1-6; D is undetermined. V was clipped by 0 bases and J by 9 bases, with 9 bases between them. The CDR3 is 14 residues long. Germline lookup yields CDR1 MNHEY and CDR2 SMNVEV (reference sequence). The chain's CDR3 is CASSLSSGRSPLHF. In nucleotides, the CDR3 is TGTGCCAGCAGTTTATCTTCCGGGCGTTCACCCCTCCACTTT.

This chain joins TRBV4-3 and TRBJ2-1; TRBD1 matches 7 bases. Germline CDR1 reads LGHNA; CDR2 reads YSLEER. This CDR3 is 18 amino acids long. The trim removed 5 bases at V and 0 bases at J, leaving 13 bases unmatched. Here the CDR3 DNA reads TGCGCCAGCAGCTTACGTACAGGGGTGGCCAGCTCCTACAATGAGCAGTTCTTC. It encodes CASSLRTGVASSYNEQFF.

This clonotype has just a few counts. The chain links TRBV9 to TRBJ2-1, with 13 bases matching TRBD2. Germline V CDR1 and CDR2: SGDLS, YYNGEE. Trimming at V came to 0 bases and at J to 12 bases, leaving 3 bases not matched to a gene. The CDR3 loop spans 14 amino acids. The CDR3: CASSVGTSGSRQFF. CDR3 bases: TGTGCCAGCAGCGTAGGGACTAGCGGGAGTAGGCAGTTCTTC.

The chain joins TRBV5-4 to TRBJ1-1; 10 bases align to TRBD1. In germline, CDR1 is SGHNT, CDR2 YYREEE (reference sequence). The V gene end was trimmed by 3 bases and the J gene end by 7 bases; junction bases not matched to a gene: 0. This CDR3 contains 12 residues. The CDR3 nucleotides are TGTGCCAGCAGCTGGACAGGGGGTGAAGCTTTCTTT. This sequence encodes CASSWTGGEAFF.

The sample holds many counts of this clonotype. The V gene is TRBV6-5, the J gene TRBJ2-1, with 13 bases identical to TRBD2. Per the germline V gene, CDR1 is MNHEY and CDR2 is SVGAGI. The CDR3 extends over 16 amino acids. Trimming took 4 bases from V and 9 from J; bases not matched to a gene: 9. CDR3: CASSSPGLAGLGEQFF. CDR3 sequence (DNA): TGTGCCAGCAGTTCCCCGGGACTAGCGGGACTGGGTGAGCAGTTCTTC.

This clonotype was seen many times. The chain links TRBV7-9 to TRBJ2-2; D remains ambiguous. The CDR3 is 15 residues long. Germline CDR1 SEHNR, CDR2 FQNEAQ (reference sequence). V lost 0 bases and J 1 base, leaving 6 bases between the germline ends. The CDR3 nucleotides are TGTGCCAGCAGCTTAGCGATCCAGAACACCGGGGAGCTGTTTTTT. This translates into CASSLAIQNTGELFF.